This TCR beta chain was captured by sequencing in a study of molecular identifiers for immune sequencing clone quantification. About the research overall: In replicates, RNA from roughly 18,000 or 92,000 naive CD8 cells was split five ways, four sequenced. General observations from the study: Spiked Jurkat TCR RNA from one cell was reportedly detectable among under 1.2 million naive cells.

Sorted cell numbers of about 17,000 to 1,100,000, with 10%, 30% or 50% RNA, served as input for naive CD8 libraries. In the sort, naive CD8 T cells were defined as CD8+CD4-CCR7+CD45RA+. TCRdb reprocessed the PCR reads via MiXCR and lists one record per CDR3 protein. The sample holds around 480,000 distinct CDR3 sequences, roughly 26% seen once. Germline V gene sequence: CDR1 MDHEN, CDR2 SYDVKM. V was shortened by 3 bases and J by 8 bases, with 6 bases between the two germline ends. CDR3 length: 11 amino acids. This clonotype was observed many times. Its antigen is unidentified. This TCR came from a human donor in good health. Some libraries in this study had Jurkat cell RNA spiked in. The chain joins TRBV28 to TRBJ2-3; D not resolved. Sequenced input: naive CD8+ T cells from blood, with Jurkat cell RNA spiked in. As for subset: FACS-sorted CD8+CD4-CCR7+CD45RA+ naive T cells. The CDR3 DNA reads TGTGCCAGCAGTTTCAGTACTACGCAGTATTTT. It is translated as CASSFSTTQYF. Complete variable domain (other parts from reference TRBV28 and TRBJ2-3): DVKVTQSSRYLVKRTGEKVFLECVQDMDHENMFWYRQDPGLGLRLIYFSYDVKMKEKGDIPEGYSVSREKKERFSLILESASTNQTSMYLCASSFSTTQYFGPGTRLTVL.